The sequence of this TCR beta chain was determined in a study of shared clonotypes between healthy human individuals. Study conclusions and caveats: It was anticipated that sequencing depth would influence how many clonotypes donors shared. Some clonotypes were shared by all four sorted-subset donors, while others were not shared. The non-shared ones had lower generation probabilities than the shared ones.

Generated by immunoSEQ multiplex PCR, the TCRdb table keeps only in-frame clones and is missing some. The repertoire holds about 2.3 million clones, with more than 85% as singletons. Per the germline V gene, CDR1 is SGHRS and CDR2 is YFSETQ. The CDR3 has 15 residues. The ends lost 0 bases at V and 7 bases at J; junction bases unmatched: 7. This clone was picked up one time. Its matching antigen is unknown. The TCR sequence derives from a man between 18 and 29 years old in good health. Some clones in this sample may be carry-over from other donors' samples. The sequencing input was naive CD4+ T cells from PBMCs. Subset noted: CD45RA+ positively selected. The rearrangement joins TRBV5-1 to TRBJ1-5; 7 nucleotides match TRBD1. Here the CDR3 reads CASSLAPGGEQPQHF. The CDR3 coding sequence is TGCGCCAGCAGCTTGGCCCCAGGGGGGGAGCAGCCCCAGCATTTT.